This TCR beta chain emerged from a study of tumor-infiltrating lymphocytes in primary liver carcinoma. Across the whole study: Sample yields, roughly 3.65 to 7.13 million productive TCRbeta reads, were similar across the tissue types.

TCR beta cDNA came from about 0.55 ug total RNA, primed with a constant-region primer. Three-round nested multiplex PCR performed with slightly modified ARM-PCR produced the TCR beta libraries. Researchers ran the first two PCR rounds for 10 cycles each with TRBV1-TRBV30 forward primers and a C-beta reverse primer. TCRdb re-called the multiplex PCR reads with MiXCR, one entry per CDR3 protein. The table includes 90,000 to 150,000 distinct CDR3 sequences, roughly 70% detected once. This CDR3 comprises 14 residues. Germline loops: CDR1 SQVTM, CDR2 ANQGSEA. V lost 6 bases, J lost 6 bases, and 10 bases stayed unmatched. Both RNA and DNA were isolated together from roughly 20-30 mg of bulk tissue that had not been sorted. By surgical resection, the patients were treated for their primary liver carcinoma.

Sample: tumor-adjacent normal liver tissue. This chain links TRBV29-1 with TRBJ2-1; 8 bases line up with TRBD2. This receptor was obtained from a woman in her sixties with primary liver carcinoma and hepatitis B virus infection. The CDR3 DNA sequence: TGCAGCGTAACCGGAACTAGCGGAGTCAATGAGCAGTTCTTC. This gives the protein CSVTGTSGVNEQFF.